This entry describes one T cell receptor (beta chain). Data came from immunoSEQ multiplex PCR; TCRdb stores just in-frame clones and leaves some out. The repertoire includes about 230,000 clones, 84% of them detected once, and 1.4% sits in the top ten. Germline CDR1 and CDR2: KGHSH and LQKENI. Trimming stripped 5 bases from V and 5 bases from J, with 15 bases between. CDR3 length equals 14 residues. The sample comes from a study of blood T cell repertoires in COVID-19. The sample taken for sequencing was peripheral blood. The chain combines TRBV18 with TRBJ1-1; D remains unclear. This sequence was found in a middle-aged woman who had recovered from COVID-19. The CDR3 DNA reads as TGTGCCAGCTCATATGGGCCGCCGGGAACTGAAGCTTTCTTT. Its protein product is CASSYGPPGTEAFF.